A selection of T cell receptor beta chains follows, all from one sample in a study of STAT5B mutations in CD4+ large granular lymphocyte leukemia. Generated by immunoSEQ multiplex PCR, the TCRdb table keeps only in-frame clones and is missing some. The repertoire holds about 20,000 clones, roughly 80% seen once, with roughly 8.6% in the top ten. Specimen: CD4+ T cells from blood buffy coats. These receptors were taken from a human donor in good health. The CDR3 runs from the conserved cysteine through the conserved F or W. D genes are given only for firm matches. Rows give clone size only sometimes, using once, few, many, or a class for an expanded clone.

CDR3aa: CASSLAGTANYEQYF
CDR3nt: TGTGCCAGCAGCTTAGCCGGGACAGCTAACTACGAGCAGTACTTC
j_gene: TRBJ2-7
abundance: .
v_gene: TRBV7-2
d_gene: TRBD1

CDR3aa: CSVRKGQRNTEAFF
CDR3nt: TGCAGCGTTCGGAAGGGACAGAGGAACACTGAAGCTTTCTTT
j_gene: TRBJ1-1
abundance: .
v_gene: TRBV29-1
d_gene: TRBD1

CDR3aa: CASSPPGLAGRYPGANVLTF
CDR3nt: TGCGCCAGCAGCCCCCCAGGACTAGCGGGAAGGTATCCTGGGGCCAACGTCCTGACTTTC
j_gene: TRBJ2-6
abundance: .
v_gene: TRBV4-1
d_gene: TRBD2

CDR3aa: CASSERSAGADTQYF
CDR3nt: TGTGCCAGCAGTGAAAGGTCGGCGGGCGCAGATACGCAGTATTTT
j_gene: TRBJ2-3
abundance: .
v_gene: TRBV6-1
d_gene: .

CDR3aa: CASSQEGGLGTEAFF
CDR3nt: TGCGCCAGCAGCCAAGAGGGGGGGCTAGGCACTGAAGCTTTCTTT
j_gene: TRBJ1-1
abundance: .
v_gene: TRBV4-3
d_gene: .

CDR3aa: CASSPSATSGSYEQYF
CDR3nt: TGTGCCAGCAGCCCCTCGGCGACTAGCGGATCCTACGAGCAGTACTTC
j_gene: TRBJ2-7
abundance: .
v_gene: TRBV7-9
d_gene: TRBD2

CDR3aa: CASSTWGGPANIQYF
CDR3nt: TGTGCCAGCTCCACGTGGGGGGGTCCGGCAAACATTCAGTACTTC
j_gene: TRBJ2-4
abundance: .
v_gene: TRBV5-6
d_gene: TRBD2

CDR3aa: CASSLVGGIEAFF
CDR3nt: TGCGCCAGCAGCTTGGTCGGGGGAATTGAAGCTTTCTTT
j_gene: TRBJ1-1
abundance: .
v_gene: TRBV5-1
d_gene: .

CDR3aa: CASSFSTFSGGNTYNEQFF
CDR3nt: TGTGCCAGCAGTTTTTCTACGTTTTCGGGGGGGAATACCTACAATGAGCAGTTCTTC
j_gene: TRBJ2-1
abundance: .
v_gene: TRBV28
d_gene: TRBD2

CDR3aa: CASSLGGRLQETQYF
CDR3nt: TGTGCCAGCAGCTTAGGCGGTAGGCTCCAAGAGACCCAGTACTTC
j_gene: TRBJ2-5
abundance: .
v_gene: TRBV7-2
d_gene: .

CDR3aa: CASTRTGGEQYF
CDR3nt: TGTGCCAGCACCCGAACGGGAGGCGAGCAGTACTTC
j_gene: TRBJ2-7
abundance: .
v_gene: TRBV6-1
d_gene: TRBD2

CDR3aa: CASSPLGQPQHF
CDR3nt: TGTGCCAGCAGTCCCCTAGGGCAGCCCCAGCATTTT
j_gene: TRBJ1-5
abundance: .
v_gene: TRBV28
d_gene: .

CDR3aa: CASSLGVAISGNTIYF
CDR3nt: TGCGCCAGCAGCTTGGGAGTTGCTATCTCTGGAAACACCATATATTTT
j_gene: TRBJ1-3
abundance: .
v_gene: TRBV5-1
d_gene: .

CDR3aa: CASGLNTEAFF
CDR3nt: TGTGCCAGCGGGCTGAACACTGAAGCTTTCTTT
j_gene: TRBJ1-1
abundance: .
v_gene: TRBV6-6
d_gene: .

CDR3aa: CASSVATQETQYF
CDR3nt: TGTGCCAGCAGCGTGGCCACCCAAGAGACCCAGTACTTC
j_gene: TRBJ2-5
abundance: .
v_gene: TRBV9
d_gene: .

CDR3aa: CASSHGLAGGQDTQYF
CDR3nt: TGTGCCAGCAGCCACGGACTAGCGGGAGGGCAAGATACGCAGTATTTT
j_gene: TRBJ2-3
abundance: .
v_gene: TRBV14
d_gene: TRBD2

CDR3aa: CASSPGNRVDTEAFF
CDR3nt: TGTGCCAGCTCACCAGGGAACAGGGTGGACACTGAAGCTTTCTTT
j_gene: TRBJ1-1
abundance: .
v_gene: TRBV18
d_gene: .

CDR3aa: CSVEFGVMETQYF
CDR3nt: TGCAGCGTTGAGTTTGGGGTGATGGAGACCCAGTACTTC
j_gene: TRBJ2-5
abundance: .
v_gene: TRBV29-1
d_gene: .

CDR3aa: CASSLSGGPGPGETQYF
CDR3nt: TGTGCCAGCAGTTTGAGCGGGGGGCCCGGACCGGGAGAGACCCAGTACTTC
j_gene: TRBJ2-5
abundance: few
v_gene: TRBV28
d_gene: TRBD2

CDR3aa: CASSINRGYEQYF
CDR3nt: TGTGCCAGTAGTATAAACAGGGGCTACGAGCAGTACTTC
j_gene: TRBJ2-7
abundance: few
v_gene: TRBV19
d_gene: TRBD1

CDR3aa: CASAGTDQETQYF
CDR3nt: TGCGCCAGCGCCGGGACAGACCAAGAGACCCAGTACTTC
j_gene: TRBJ2-5
abundance: .
v_gene: TRBV5-1
d_gene: TRBD1

CDR3aa: CASSLGSGGETQYF
CDR3nt: TGTGCCAGCAGCTTAGGGTCCGGGGGCGAGACCCAGTACTTC
j_gene: TRBJ2-5
abundance: .
v_gene: TRBV7-2
d_gene: .

CDR3aa: CASSPSFWTSGTRDTQYF
CDR3nt: TGTGCCAGCAGCCCCTCTTTCTGGACTAGCGGGACGCGGGATACGCAGTATTTT
j_gene: TRBJ2-3
abundance: .
v_gene: TRBV4-2
d_gene: TRBD2

CDR3aa: CASSLEPNTGELFF
CDR3nt: TGTGCCAGCAGCTTAGAACCTAACACCGGGGAGCTGTTTTTT
j_gene: TRBJ2-2
abundance: .
v_gene: TRBV7-2
d_gene: .

CDR3aa: CASSLGASGGDGSYEQYF
CDR3nt: TGTGCCAGCAGCCTGGGGGCTAGCGGGGGCGATGGCTCATACGAGCAGTACTTC
j_gene: TRBJ2-7
abundance: .
v_gene: TRBV7-2
d_gene: TRBD2

CDR3aa: CASSLIQGQRYGYTF
CDR3nt: TGTGCCAGCTCACTTATACAGGGACAACGGTATGGCTACACCTTC
j_gene: TRBJ1-2
abundance: .
v_gene: TRBV18
d_gene: .

CDR3aa: CAISERSGDRFYGYTF
CDR3nt: TGTGCCATCAGTGAGAGGTCAGGGGACCGTTTCTATGGCTACACCTTC
j_gene: TRBJ1-2
abundance: .
v_gene: TRBV10-3
d_gene: .

CDR3aa: CASSLVRVGSQPQHF
CDR3nt: TGTGCCAGCAGTTTGGTCAGAGTAGGGTCCCAGCCCCAGCATTTT
j_gene: TRBJ1-5
abundance: .
v_gene: TRBV28
d_gene: .

CDR3aa: CASSPQMNTEAFF
CDR3nt: TGCGCCAGCAGCCCGCAGATGAACACTGAAGCTTTCTTT
j_gene: TRBJ1-1
abundance: .
v_gene: TRBV4-3
d_gene: .

CDR3aa: CASSKGGLAATGELFF
CDR3nt: TGTGCCAGCAGCAAGGGAGGACTAGCGGCCACCGGGGAGCTGTTTTTT
j_gene: TRBJ2-2
abundance: .
v_gene: TRBV5-4
d_gene: TRBD2

CDR3aa: CASSPRVRTSVTDTQYF
CDR3nt: TGTGCCAGTAGTCCTAGGGTTAGGACTAGCGTAACAGATACGCAGTATTTT
j_gene: TRBJ2-3
abundance: .
v_gene: TRBV19
d_gene: TRBD2

CDR3aa: CASSQGGTGNNEQFF
CDR3nt: TGTGCCAGCAGCCAGGGCGGGACAGGAAACAATGAGCAGTTCTTC
j_gene: TRBJ2-1
abundance: .
v_gene: TRBV5-4
d_gene: TRBD1

CDR3aa: CASSFSTGETQYF
CDR3nt: TGTGCCAGTTCATTCAGCACGGGAGAGACCCAGTACTTC
j_gene: TRBJ2-5
abundance: .
v_gene: TRBV19
d_gene: .

CDR3aa: CASSLGGSGRYEQYF
CDR3nt: TGTGCCAGCAGTTTAGGGGGTAGCGGGAGGTACGAGCAGTACTTC
j_gene: TRBJ2-7
abundance: .
v_gene: TRBV28
d_gene: TRBD2

CDR3aa: CAWSTPGTGGCEQYF
CDR3nt: TGTGCCTGGAGTACCCCCGGGACAGGGGGCTGCGAGCAGTACTTC
j_gene: TRBJ2-7
abundance: .
v_gene: TRBV30
d_gene: TRBD1

CDR3aa: CASSFEDREQYF
CDR3nt: TGTGCCAGCAGCTTCGAAGATAGGGAGCAGTACTTC
j_gene: TRBJ2-7
abundance: .
v_gene: TRBV7-2
d_gene: .

CDR3aa: CASSYNTDTQYF
CDR3nt: TGTGCCAGCAGCTACAACACAGATACGCAGTATTTT
j_gene: TRBJ2-3
abundance: .
v_gene: TRBV9
d_gene: .

CDR3aa: CASSKQGTNEKLFF
CDR3nt: TGTGCCAGCAGCAAACAGGGGACTAATGAAAAACTGTTTTTT
j_gene: TRBJ1-4
abundance: .
v_gene: TRBV7-2
d_gene: TRBD1

CDR3aa: CASSPGQAQPQHF
CDR3nt: TGTGCCAGCAGCCCGGGACAGGCTCAGCCCCAGCATTTT
j_gene: TRBJ1-5
abundance: .
v_gene: TRBV7-2
d_gene: TRBD1

CDR3aa: CASSSGTSSSAQETQYF
CDR3nt: TGTGCCAGCAGCTCGGGGACTAGCTCATCAGCTCAAGAGACCCAGTACTTC
j_gene: TRBJ2-5
abundance: .
v_gene: TRBV5-8
d_gene: TRBD2

CDR3aa: CASSFSVGRRGETQYF
CDR3nt: TGTGCCAGCAGCTTCTCGGTTGGGAGAAGGGGAGAGACCCAGTACTTC
j_gene: TRBJ2-5
abundance: .
v_gene: TRBV7-9
d_gene: .

CDR3aa: CASSLASGGMTTEELFF
CDR3nt: TGTGCCAGCAGCTTGGCTAGCGGGGGGATGACGACCGAGGAGCTGTTTTTT
j_gene: TRBJ2-2
abundance: .
v_gene: TRBV7-9
d_gene: TRBD2

CDR3aa: CATSTGGVGINYGYTF
CDR3nt: TGTGCCACCAGCACCGGGGGAGTTGGGATTAACTATGGCTACACCTTC
j_gene: TRBJ1-2
abundance: .
v_gene: TRBV15
d_gene: .

CDR3aa: CASKATSGAYEQYF
CDR3nt: TGTGCCAGCAAGGCGACTAGCGGAGCCTACGAGCAGTACTTC
j_gene: TRBJ2-7
abundance: .
v_gene: TRBV6-1
d_gene: TRBD2

CDR3aa: CASSLSRGRAGETQYF
CDR3nt: TGTGCCAGCAGTTTAAGTCGCGGGAGGGCCGGAGAGACCCAGTACTTC
j_gene: TRBJ2-5
abundance: .
v_gene: TRBV27
d_gene: TRBD2

CDR3aa: CASSLGQSGTEAFF
CDR3nt: TGCGCCAGCAGTCTGGGACAGTCGGGGACTGAAGCTTTCTTT
j_gene: TRBJ1-1
abundance: once
v_gene: TRBV5-1
d_gene: TRBD1

CDR3aa: CASRTLSRGRVPNEQYF
CDR3nt: TGTGCCAGCAGGACACTCTCGCGGGGCAGGGTTCCTAACGAGCAGTACTTC
j_gene: TRBJ2-7
abundance: .
v_gene: TRBV27
d_gene: .

CDR3aa: CASSPKSGGGDTQYF
CDR3nt: TGTGCCAGCTCACCAAAAAGCGGGGGAGGAGATACGCAGTATTTT
j_gene: TRBJ2-3
abundance: .
v_gene: TRBV18
d_gene: TRBD2

CDR3aa: CASRDAGAHEQFF
CDR3nt: TGTGCCAGCAGGGATGCAGGGGCTCATGAGCAGTTCTTC
j_gene: TRBJ2-1
abundance: .
v_gene: TRBV6-6
d_gene: .

CDR3aa: CASSPRTSYNEQFF
CDR3nt: TGTGCCAGCAGCCCACGAACTTCCTACAATGAGCAGTTCTTC
j_gene: TRBJ2-1
abundance: .
v_gene: TRBV7-3
d_gene: .

CDR3aa: CASSTRVGYEQYF
CDR3nt: TGTGCCAGCAGCACCAGGGTTGGTTACGAGCAGTACTTC
j_gene: TRBJ2-7
abundance: once
v_gene: TRBV7-4
d_gene: .

CDR3aa: CASSGGTVNSPLHF
CDR3nt: TGTGCCAGCAGCGGGGGGACAGTTAATTCACCCCTCCACTTT
j_gene: TRBJ1-6
abundance: once
v_gene: TRBV7-9
d_gene: TRBD1